This TCR beta chain is from a study of blood T cell repertoires in COVID-19. About the study: COVID-19 samples from acute and convalescent phases originated in the United States, Italy and Spain. The cDNA or gDNA used as material had been derived from T cells, B-cell-depleted T cells, or PBMCs.

How the authors handled the data: Reference gene primers were amplified, and this amplification served to estimate nucleated cell counts. Clones were read by immunoSEQ multiplex PCR, and TCRdb kept only the in-frame ones, dropping some. The V and J calls and clone size were taken over from that table, and D and trimming were inferred from the DNA. There are 350,000 to 450,000 clones in the sample; around nine tenths occur only once, and 1.5% to 1.9% lies in the top ten. Losses at the gene ends were 3 bases for V and 2 bases for J; bases not matched to a gene: 10. In germline, CDR1 is SQVTM, CDR2 ANQGSEA. The length of the CDR3 is 18 residues. Seattle patients were enrolled while actively infected and followed longitudinally.

The sequence was collected from a middle-aged woman with COVID-19, enrolled during active disease. The specimen sequenced was peripheral blood. The chain is built from TRBV29-1 and TRBJ2-2; 12 bases are a match to TRBD1. CDR3 in amino acids: CSVEQPGQGARNTGELFF. The CDR3 nucleotides read TGCAGCGTTGAGCAACCGGGACAGGGGGCGCGAAACACCGGGGAGCTGTTTTTT.